A selection of T cell receptor beta chains follows, all from one sample in a study of cytomegalovirus exposure and HLA in healthy donors. This table comes from immunoSEQ multiplex PCR, and its TCRdb copy is limited to in-frame clones, with some not included. This table holds fewer than 200,000 clones, 86% found once. Sample: PBMCs. Receptors originate from a woman in her twenties or thirties in good health and CMV-seronegative. CDR3s include the opening cysteine and the closing phenylalanine or tryptophan.

J gene: TRBJ2-5
V gene: TRBV11-2
CDR3 protein: CASSLPWGLGETQYF

J gene: TRBJ2-1
V gene: TRBV2
CDR3 protein: CASTENEQFF

J gene: TRBJ2-7
V gene: TRBV14
CDR3 protein: CASSRGTVYEQYF

J gene: TRBJ1-6
V gene: TRBV5-1
CDR3 protein: CASSSEPRVILANSPLHF

J gene: TRBJ1-1
V gene: TRBV27
CDR3 protein: CASNRGVSLNTEAFF

J gene: TRBJ2-4
V gene: TRBV7-8
CDR3 protein: CASSLGADAMNIQYF

J gene: TRBJ2-7
V gene: TRBV7-2
CDR3 protein: CASSLVGARGSYEQYF

J gene: TRBJ2-1
V gene: TRBV5-6
CDR3 protein: CASSYGQGAVFF

J gene: TRBJ2-3
V gene: TRBV9
CDR3 protein: CASSVVADTQYF

J gene: TRBJ2-7
V gene: TRBV9
CDR3 protein: CASSARDRTYEQYF

J gene: TRBJ2-5
V gene: TRBV5-5
CDR3 protein: CASSSTLETQYF

J gene: TRBJ2-3
V gene: TRBV7-2
CDR3 protein: CASSLVPVKTNTDTQYF

J gene: TRBJ2-7
V gene: TRBV10-3
CDR3 protein: CAISELTYEQYF

J gene: TRBJ1-2
V gene: TRBV6-1
CDR3 protein: CASTPGQGTLYGYTF

J gene: TRBJ2-7
V gene: TRBV29-1
CDR3 protein: CSVVGQAYYEQYF